A selection of T cell receptor beta chains follows, all from one sample in a study of graft-versus-host responses after intestinal transplantation. Sequenced by immunoSEQ multiplex PCR; TCRdb stores in-frame clones only, minus some. The sample consists of about 26,000 clones, roughly 87% of them appearing once. No antigens are known for them. The material was unstimulated CD4+ T cells sorted from spleen or lymph node cells, obtained before intestinal transplant. These receptors all come from a human donor who received an intestinal transplant. Both conserved end residues are part of each CDR3. A D gene is named only where the DNA matches it firmly. Only some rows state a clone size, as once, few, many or a class for expanded clones.

TGTGCCAGTAGTACCCGAGGACAGTTCGTCTACGAGCAGTACTTC,CASSTRGQFVYEQYF,few,TRBV19,NA,TRBJ2-7
TGCAGTGCTAGAGAGGGCGAGCAGTACTTC,CSAREGEQYF,NA,TRBV20-1,NA,TRBJ2-7
TGTGCCAGCAGCCAGGACAGGGGGTTTTACAATGAGCAGTTCTTC,CASSQDRGFYNEQFF,NA,TRBV7-9,TRBD1,TRBJ2-1
TGCGCCAGCAGCTTGGCCAGGGGGCAAGAGACCCAGTACTTC,CASSLARGQETQYF,NA,TRBV5-1,TRBD1,TRBJ2-5
TGTGCCAGCAGCTTGATACAGGGGTTGGGCACTGAAGCTTTCTTT,CASSLIQGLGTEAFF,NA,TRBV7-2,TRBD1,TRBJ1-1
TGCGCCAGCAGTGACAGGCGCTCCTACGAGCAGTACTTC,CASSDRRSYEQYF,NA,TRBV10-2,NA,TRBJ2-7
TGCGCCAGCAGCCAAGATCCGACCTCTGGAAACACCATATATTTT,CASSQDPTSGNTIYF,NA,TRBV4-1,NA,TRBJ1-3
TGCGCCAGCAGCTCGGGACTAGCGGGATGGACCGCCTACGAGCAGTACTTC,CASSSGLAGWTAYEQYF,NA,TRBV5-1,TRBD2,TRBJ2-7
TGTGCCAGCAGCTTCGACCGTGAAGAGGAGCAGTTCTTC,CASSFDREEEQFF,few,TRBV7-3,NA,TRBJ2-1
TGTGCCAGCAGCTTAGATCGGGACAGCTACGAGCAGTACTTC,CASSLDRDSYEQYF,NA,TRBV7-3,TRBD1,TRBJ2-7
TGTGCCAGCAGTGCCCAAGGGACAGGGGGCTTCCCCTATGGCTACACCTTC,CASSAQGTGGFPYGYTF,NA,TRBV25-1,TRBD1,TRBJ1-2
TGTGCCAGCAGCCACTCGGCTAGCACAGATACGCAGTATTTT,CASSHSASTDTQYF,NA,TRBV11-1,NA,TRBJ2-3
TGTGCCAGCAGCTTATACAGGGGGAAGATTGTGAACACTGAAGCTTTCTTT,CASSLYRGKIVNTEAFF,NA,TRBV13,TRBD1,TRBJ1-1
TGTGCCAGCAGCTTAAAGCGGGAGGTTGAGCAGTTCTTC,CASSLKREVEQFF,NA,TRBV7-8,TRBD2,TRBJ2-1
TGTGCCAGCAGTTTTTCGTCGGTGGTTCGGGTCGAGACCCAGTACTTC,CASSFSSVVRVETQYF,NA,TRBV27,NA,TRBJ2-5
TGTGTCAGTAGTCGGTGGGGGGATTATGGCTACACCTTC,CVSSRWGDYGYTF,NA,TRBV19,NA,TRBJ1-2
TGTGCCAGCAGTTTAGGGCGGGTCACTGAAGCTTTCTTT,CASSLGRVTEAFF,NA,TRBV28,NA,TRBJ1-1
TGTGCCAGCAGCTGGGGACTAGCGGGGGGCCAAGAGACCCAGTACTTC,CASSWGLAGGQETQYF,NA,TRBV5-4,TRBD2,TRBJ2-5
TGTGCCAGCAGATTGACAGGGCGGAACACTGAAGCTTTCTTT,CASRLTGRNTEAFF,NA,TRBV11-2,TRBD1,TRBJ1-1
TGCGCCAGCAGCTTATGGGGCCACCGGGCCTCGAACACTGAAGCTTTCTTT,CASSLWGHRASNTEAFF,NA,TRBV5-1,NA,TRBJ1-1
TGTGCCAGCAGCTTAGGGGGGGATGGCTACACCTTC,CASSLGGDGYTF,few,TRBV11-2,NA,TRBJ1-2
TGCGCCAGCAGCGTGAGCGGGGGCGCGTTTGAGCAGTACTTC,CASSVSGGAFEQYF,NA,TRBV5-1,TRBD2,TRBJ2-7
TGTGCCAGCAGGAACAGGGTAGGAGAGACCCAGTACTTC,CASRNRVGETQYF,once,TRBV2,NA,TRBJ2-5
TGTGCCAGCAGCTTGGAACAGCCCTACGAGCAGTACTTC,CASSLEQPYEQYF,NA,TRBV5-4,NA,TRBJ2-7
TGTGCCAGCAGAGGAGAGGGGATTGAAGCTTTCTTT,CASRGEGIEAFF,NA,TRBV6-4,NA,TRBJ1-1
TGTGCCAGCAGTACCTCTGGACAGGGGGCAAGCCACGAGCAGTACTTC,CASSTSGQGASHEQYF,NA,TRBV28,TRBD1,TRBJ2-7
TGTGCCAGCAGTTTTAACAGGGGGCAAGAAGTCACTAATTCACCCCTCCACTTT,CASSFNRGQEVTNSPLHF,NA,TRBV28,TRBD1,TRBJ1-6
TGTGCCAGCAGCTCCCGGGGCTCCTATAATTCACCCCTCCACTTT,CASSSRGSYNSPLHF,NA,TRBV7-2,NA,TRBJ1-6
TGTGCCAGCAGTGGGGACAGAGAGTCCAAGGACTTTGCGGGAGGGAGGAACACCGGGGAGCTGTTTTTT,CASSGDRESKDFAGGRNTGELFF,NA,TRBV21-1,NA,TRBJ2-2
TGTGCCAGCAGCCAGGCAGATACGCAGTATTTT,CASSQADTQYF,NA,TRBV6-5,NA,TRBJ2-3
TGTGCCAGCAGCCCTGGACTAGCGGGGGGCTCCTACGAGCAGTACTTC,CASSPGLAGGSYEQYF,NA,TRBV7-9,TRBD2,TRBJ2-7
TGTGCCAGCAGCTTGGGACTAGTATACGAGCAGTACTTC,CASSLGLVYEQYF,NA,TRBV5-5,NA,TRBJ2-7
TGTGCCTGGAGGGGGGACGGCAACAATCAGCCCCAGCATTTT,CAWRGDGNNQPQHF,NA,TRBV30,NA,TRBJ1-5
TGTGCCATCAGTGAGTCTGGGAAGATAGGCAATTCACCCCTCCACTTT,CAISESGKIGNSPLHF,NA,TRBV10-3,NA,TRBJ1-6
TGTGCCTGGAGTGTACGAAGGGCAGGCCAAAATCAGCCCCAGCATTTT,CAWSVRRAGQNQPQHF,NA,TRBV30,NA,TRBJ1-5
TGTGCCAGCAGCCAAGGATCTGGCGCTGAAGCTTTCTTT,CASSQGSGAEAFF,NA,TRBV7-9,NA,TRBJ1-1
TGTGCCAGCAGTTCCGGACAGGGCTTGGGTTCACCCCTCCACTTT,CASSSGQGLGSPLHF,few,TRBV6-5,TRBD1,TRBJ1-6
TGCGCCAGCAGCTGGGGGGACAGGGAGAACACTGAAGCTTTCTTT,CASSWGDRENTEAFF,NA,TRBV5-1,TRBD1,TRBJ1-1
TGTGCCAGCAGCCTCGACAGGCCTTCCTACGAGCAGTACTTC,CASSLDRPSYEQYF,NA,TRBV7-9,NA,TRBJ2-7
TGTGCCAGTAAGACAGGGGTTAACACTGAAGCTTTCTTT,CASKTGVNTEAFF,NA,TRBV19,TRBD1,TRBJ1-1
TGTGCCAGCAGTTCTCCGGGGAGGGGGCGTTATGAGCAGTACTTC,CASSSPGRGRYEQYF,few,TRBV6-5,NA,TRBJ2-7
TGTGCCAGCAGTGGCCGGGACAGGGATCAGCCCCAGCATTTT,CASSGRDRDQPQHF,NA,TRBV6-4,TRBD1,TRBJ1-5
TGTGCCAGCAGCGGGCCGTTGAACACTGAAGCTTTCTTT,CASSGPLNTEAFF,NA,TRBV5-6,NA,TRBJ1-1
TGTGCCAGCAGCCAAGGGGGGGTCGCCACTGAAGCTTTCTTT,CASSQGGVATEAFF,NA,TRBV14,NA,TRBJ1-1
TGTGCCAGCAGCTACAGGGAAAGGAGTGAAAAACTGTTTTTT,CASSYRERSEKLFF,NA,TRBV7-9,NA,TRBJ1-4
TGTGCCAGCAGTTACGGCACAGTTGGCTCAGATACGCAGTATTTT,CASSYGTVGSDTQYF,few,TRBV6-6,NA,TRBJ2-3
TGTGCCAGCAGCTTACCCGCTAACTATGGCTACACCTTC,CASSLPANYGYTF,NA,TRBV7-9,NA,TRBJ1-2
TGTGCCAGCAGTTACACAGGGAACTACGAGCAGTACTTC,CASSYTGNYEQYF,few,TRBV6-6,NA,TRBJ2-7